The 18 T cell receptor beta chains in this list originate from one sample, sequenced in a study of blood T cell repertoires in COVID-19. The data were produced by immunoSEQ multiplex PCR, yet TCRdb's version contains in-frame clones alone and is incomplete. Of 200,000 to 250,000 clones listed, roughly 80% are singletons. Sequencing used PBMCs or T cells enriched from blood (not recorded which). Receptors originate from a man aged 60 to 69 who had recovered from COVID-19.

This CDR3 reads CASRGPMDTEAFF. The CDR3 nucleotides read TGTGCCAGCAGGGGGCCAATGGACACTGAAGCTTTCTTT. This chain links TRBV6-5 with TRBJ1-1; possible D gene TRBD1, 5 bases. The V gene's germline CDR1 is MNHEY and CDR2 SVGAGI. The CDR3 spans 13 residues. V was shortened by 6 bases and J by 3 bases, with 11 bases between the two germline ends.

The chain links TRBV7-2 to TRBJ1-1; the match to TRBD1 covers 7 bases. Germline V gene sequence: CDR1 SGHTA, CDR2 FQGNSA. The CDR3 runs to 17 residues. V was clipped by 0 bases and J by 5 bases; unmatched bases: 12. CDR3 amino acids: CASSLAWVRGRRTEAFF. DNA for the CDR3: TGTGCCAGCAGCTTAGCGTGGGTTAGGGGGCGGCGGACTGAAGCTTTCTTT.

V usage is TRBV5-6 and J usage is TRBJ2-7, with 9 nucleotides matching TRBD1. The CDR3 length is 15 residues. Per germline, CDR1 SGHDT and CDR2 YYEEEE. Losses at the gene ends were 5 bases for V and 3 bases for J; bases not matched to a gene: 9. The CDR3 nucleotides are TGTGCCAGCAGGCTGGGGGGACAGGGCAGCTACGAGCAGTACTTC. Residues: CASRLGGQGSYEQYF. Full variable domain (missing parts from reference TRBV5-6 and TRBJ2-7): DAGVTQSPTHLIKTRGQQVTLRCSPKSGHDTVSWYQQALGQGPQFIFQYYEEEERQRGNFPDRFSGHQFPNYSSELNVNALLLGDSALYLCASRLGGQGSYEQYFGPGTRLTVT.

The rearrangement links TRBV2 to TRBJ2-6, with D tentatively TRBD1 (6 bases). CDR1 is SNHLY and CDR2 is FYNNEI in the germline V gene. The V and J ends lost 6 bases and 0 bases respectively, with 12 bases between them. The CDR3 extends over 16 amino acids. CDR3 loop: CASRNLGGSGANVLTF. In DNA, the CDR3 is TGTGCCAGCAGGAACTTAGGGGGCTCTGGGGCCAACGTCCTGACTTTC.

J is TRBJ2-1 and V is TRBV5-1; 10 positions match TRBD1. The V gene's germline CDR1 is SGHRS and CDR2 YFSETQ. V dropped 0 bases and J dropped 8; count of bases not matched to a gene: 17. The CDR3 length is 19 residues. The chain's CDR3 is CASSLALGERTGGPYEQFF. CDR3 DNA sequence: TGCGCCAGCAGCTTGGCCCTGGGGGAGAGGACAGGGGGTCCCTATGAGCAGTTCTTC.

This chain links TRBV7-9 with TRBJ1-4, with 9 bases that match TRBD1. There are 14 residues in the CDR3. Germline V gives CDR1 SEHNR, CDR2 FQNEAQ (reference sequence). V dropped 5 bases and J dropped 7; count of bases not matched to a gene: 5. The chain's CDR3 is CASSPGQGGEKLFF. CDR3 nucleotide sequence: TGTGCCAGCAGCCCGGGACAGGGAGGTGAAAAACTGTTTTTT.

The chain is built from TRBV14 and TRBJ1-3, with D possibly TRBD1 on 6 matching bases. The CDR3 spans 14 residues. Trimming shortened V by 4 bases and J by 4 bases, and 11 bases separated the two germline ends. Germline CDR1 reads SGHDN; CDR2 reads FVKESK. CDR3 region: CASSPQGRGNTIYF. The DNA for the CDR3 is TGTGCCAGCAGCCCTCAGGGGCGCGGAAACACCATATATTTT.

The J gene is TRBJ1-1, the V gene TRBV4-2; D is possibly TRBD1 (5 bases). Trimming shortened V by 1 base and J by 6 bases, and 15 bases separated the two germline ends. Germline values: CDR1 LGHNA, CDR2 YNFKEQ. The CDR3 has 15 residues. The CDR3 sequence is CASSQGSGGDSEAFF. The CDR3 bases are TGTGCCAGCAGCCAAGGCTCGGGGGGAGACTCTGAAGCTTTCTTT.

The V call is TRBV7-9, the J call TRBJ2-7; 7 nucleotides align to TRBD1. Looked up from germline, CDR1 is SEHNR and CDR2 is FQNEAQ (reference sequence). V lost 7 bases to trimming and J lost 0 bases; unmatched junction nucleotides: 0. The CDR3 totals 12 residues. The CDR3 DNA is TGTGCCAGCAACAGGGGCTCCTACGAGCAGTACTTC. This gives the protein CASNRGSYEQYF.

The chain uses TRBV12-3 or TRBV12-4 and TRBJ1-1; D possibly corresponds to TRBD1 (6 bases). The CDR3 extends over 13 amino acids. Trimming took off 3 bases at V and 6 bases at J, with 11 bases between the two ends. CDR3 residues: CASSFQGMAEAFF. Written as DNA, the CDR3 is TGTGCCAGCAGTTTCCAGGGGATGGCTGAAGCTTTCTTT.

CDR3 loop: CASSLANEGGEKLFF. The CDR3 nucleotides are TGTGCCAGCAGCTTGGCCAACGAGGGTGGTGAAAAACTGTTTTTT. The chain couples TRBV5-6 to TRBJ1-4; D is unclear. This CDR3 spans 15 amino acids. V gave up 0 bases and J gave up 7 bases, with 13 bases separating them. The germline gives CDR1 SGHDT, CDR2 YYEEEE.

The chain joins TRBV5-6 to TRBJ1-2; the D gene is possibly TRBD1 (6 bases). This CDR3 is 11 amino acids long. Trimming stripped 5 bases from V and 14 bases from J, with 16 bases between. In germline, CDR1 is SGHDT, CDR2 YYEEEE. DNA of the CDR3: TGTGCCAGCAGTAAGGACAGTGGGCGGACCTTC. Protein sequence: CASSKDSGRTF.

The rearrangement uses TRBV4-1 and TRBJ2-1; 10 nucleotides align to TRBD2. The CDR3 covers 16 residues. The germline CDR1 and CDR2 sequences are MGHRA and YSYEKL. J lost 7 bases, V lost 3 bases, and 9 bases had no gene match. The DNA for the CDR3 is TGCGCCAGCAGCCATCACCGACTAGCGGGCTCTAATGAGCAGTTCTTC. Its protein product is CASSHHRLAGSNEQFF.

The gene calls are TRBV30 and TRBJ1-1; D perhaps matches TRBD1 (5 bases). Germline V gives CDR1 GTSNPN, CDR2 SVGIG (reference sequence). The V end was cut by 2 bases, the J end by 5 bases, with 9 bases between. CDR3 length: 12 residues. The CDR3 DNA is TGTGCCTGGAGTTTGGGGGGGACTGAAGCTTTCTTT. It specifies CAWSLGGTEAFF.

The chain carries TRBV2 and TRBJ2-6; D perhaps matches TRBD1 (5 bases). The CDR3 runs 15 residues. Between the trimmed V and J ends, which lost 1 base and 3 bases, there was a span of 7 bases. Germline loops: CDR1 SNHLY, CDR2 FYNNEI. The CDR3 nucleotides read TGTGCCAGCAGTGAAGGGACAATTGGGGCCAACGTCCTGACTTTC. Amino acid sequence: CASSEGTIGANVLTF.

The rearrangement joins TRBV5-5 to TRBJ2-1; 11 bases align to TRBD1. Germline CDR1 SGHKS, CDR2 YYEKEE (reference sequence). V lost 5 bases, J lost 6 bases, and 7 bases stayed unmatched. The CDR3 contains 15 residues. The CDR3 spells CASSNGQGAFNEQFF. As DNA, the CDR3 is TGTGCCAGCAGTAATGGACAGGGGGCTTTCAATGAGCAGTTCTTC. The full variable domain, completed using reference TRBV5-5 and TRBJ2-1, is DAGVTQSPTHLIKTRGQQVTLRCSPISGHKSVSWYQQVLGQGPQFIFQYYEKEERGRGNFPDRFSARQFPNYSSELNVNALLLGDSALYLCASSNGQGAFNEQFFGPGTRLTVL.

The chain employs TRBV7-2 and TRBJ1-1, with D unresolved. The V end was cut by 3 bases, the J end by 1 base, with 6 bases between. Germline V gene sequence: CDR1 SGHTA, CDR2 FQGNSA. There are 13 residues in the CDR3. The CDR3, as DNA: TGTGCCAGCAGCTTTGGGAGGAACACTGAAGCTTTCTTT. Residues: CASSFGRNTEAFF. Complete variable domain (other parts from reference TRBV7-2 and TRBJ1-1): GAGVSQSPSNKVTEKGKDVELRCDPISGHTALYWYRQSLGQGLEFLIYFQGNSAPDKSGLPSDRFSAERTGGSVSTLTIQRTQQEDSAVYLCASSFGRNTEAFFGQGTRLTVV.

V usage is TRBV5-1 and J usage is TRBJ2-3, with 7 bases lining up with TRBD2. CDR3 length: 17 residues. V trimming: 7 bases; J trimming: 5 bases; junction bases outside the gene matches: 19. Looked up from germline, CDR1 is SGHRS and CDR2 is YFSETQ. Written as DNA, the CDR3 is TGCGCCAGCGGCTCGGGAGAGCGGGGAGAAGGTCAAGATACGCAGTATTTT. Translated, it gives CASGSGERGEGQDTQYF.